These 31 T cell receptor beta chains share one sample of origin, sequenced in a study of identical twins (dated by TCRdb to about 2016). Receptor amplification or capture employed 5' RACE. The instrument was an Illumina HiSeq 2000. The public reads were reprocessed in TCRdb via fastp at Q25 and MiXCR, keeping in-frame beta chains. Here each entry gathers all rows of one CDR3 protein and keeps the most common genes and DNA. For this sample there are 500,000 to 550,000 distinct CDR3 sequences; 20% to 25% appear just once. About 0.5% of the sample comes from the top ten. These data were also filed under a second study, of yellow fever vaccine responses in identical twins.

Sequenced input: CD4+ T cells sorted from blood. Receptors were obtained from a woman aged 18-29 years in good health.

This clonotype was observed a handful of times. The chain combines TRBV7-9 with TRBJ2-7; D gene unclear. The germline V gene has CDR1 SEHNR and CDR2 FQNEAQ (reference sequence). Deletions cut 8 bases from V and 5 bases from J, with 10 bases between. The CDR3 is 11 residues long. In DNA form, the CDR3 reads TGTGCCAGCCTCAACGCCCACGAGCAGTACTTC. Its protein product is CASLNAHEQYF.

The rearrangement uses TRBV3-1 and TRBJ1-1, with 10 bases matching TRBD1. The V gene end was trimmed by 2 bases and the J gene end by 1 base; junction bases not matched to a gene: 4. The CDR3 covers 16 residues. Germline lookup yields CDR1 LGHDT and CDR2 YNNKEL (reference sequence). The CDR3 region has the DNA TGTGCCAGCAGCCAATGGACAGGGGGAAAGAACACTGAAGCTTTCTTT. Translated: CASSQWTGGKNTEAFF.

This clonotype was observed a few times. This chain connects TRBV6-5 to TRBJ2-1; TRBD2 agrees at 8 bases. The V gene end was trimmed by 2 bases and the J gene end by 7 bases; junction bases not matched to a gene: 4. The germline gives CDR1 MNHEY, CDR2 SVGAGI. This CDR3 has 14 residues. Here the CDR3 DNA reads TGTGCCAGCAGTTACCCGGGACTAGGGAATGAGCAGTTCTTC. Its protein product is CASSYPGLGNEQFF.

V and J are TRBV14 and TRBJ2-3; D is unclear. Germline V CDR1 and CDR2: SGHDN, FVKESK. Trimming shortened V by 4 bases and J by 6 bases, and 17 bases separated the two germline ends. This CDR3 region has 15 residues. The CDR3 spells CASSPLSLGSDTQYF. Here the CDR3 DNA reads TGTGCCAGCAGCCCGCTGAGTCTGGGCTCGGATACGCAGTATTTT.

This clonotype has a handful of counts. The genes are TRBV4-1 and TRBJ1-5; D call uncertain. Trimming left V 0 bases short and J 5 bases short, with 8 bases between. This CDR3 spans 14 amino acids. Looked up from germline, CDR1 is MGHRA and CDR2 is YSYEKL. Written as DNA, the CDR3 is TGCGCCAGCAGCCAAGAGTCAGGTCATCAGCCCCAGCATTTT. Amino acid sequence: CASSQESGHQPQHF.

This clonotype was counted many times. This chain connects TRBV4-2 to TRBJ2-1; D is perhaps TRBD1 or TRBD2 (5 bases each). The CDR3 covers 13 residues. CDR1 is LGHNA, CDR2 YNFKEQ, per germline. The ends were cut back, 0 bases at V and 9 bases at J, with 9 bases in the middle. The CDR3: CASSQDLRGEQFF. The CDR3, as DNA: TGTGCCAGCAGCCAAGATTTGAGGGGTGAGCAGTTCTTC.

CDR3 DNA: TGTGCCATCAGTGGACAGGGGGGAGATAGCAATCAGCCCCAGCATTTT. Protein: CAISGQGGDSNQPQHF. The genes are TRBV10-3 and TRBJ1-5, with TRBD1 matching over 9 bases. Germline V gene sequence: CDR1 ENHRY, CDR2 SYGVKD. V was clipped by 4 bases and J by 0 bases; unmatched bases: 4. This CDR3 comprises 16 residues.

This chain connects TRBV15 to TRBJ1-2; no definite D call. Between the trimmed V and J ends, which lost 3 bases and 2 bases, there was a span of 7 bases. Germline CDR1 and CDR2: LNHNV and YYDKDF (reference sequence). The CDR3 covers 13 residues. CDR3 in amino acids: CATSSRGNYGYTF. CDR3 coding DNA: TGTGCCACCAGCAGCAGAGGGAACTATGGCTACACCTTC.

This clonotype was counted between two and nine times. The chain has TRBV20-1 and TRBJ2-3; 9 nucleotides align to TRBD2. Losses at the gene ends were 1 base for V and 4 bases for J; bases not matched to a gene: 9. Germline assignment: CDR1 DFQATT and CDR2 SNEGSKA (reference sequence). The CDR3 length is 16 residues. CDR3 DNA: TGCAGTGCTAGAGGGGCCACTAGCGGGCAAGCAGATACGCAGTATTTT. Protein: CSARGATSGQADTQYF.

The V gene is TRBV10-3, the J gene TRBJ2-1; 7 nucleotides match TRBD1. J gave up 0 bases and V 2 bases, and 7 bases lay outside the gene matches. The germline V gene encodes CDR1 ENHRY and CDR2 SYGVKD. The CDR3 has 17 amino acids. Here the CDR3 reads CAISEGTADSSYNEQFF. CDR3 sequence (DNA): TGTGCCATCAGTGAGGGGACAGCCGATAGCTCCTACAATGAGCAGTTCTTC.

The chain links TRBV10-1 to TRBJ2-7; 8 bases agree with TRBD2. V dropped 6 bases and J dropped 3; count of bases not matched to a gene: 13. This CDR3 comprises 16 residues. Per the germline V gene, CDR1 is WNHNN and CDR2 is SYGVQD (reference sequence). CDR3 coding DNA: TGCGCCAGCAGCCTACGGAGCGGGGGACTCCGCTACGAGCAGTACGTC. Its translation: CASSLRSGGLRYEQYV.

This clonotype came up many times. J is TRBJ2-3 and V is TRBV6-5, with D possibly being TRBD2 (5 bases). This CDR3 region has 12 residues. Germline V gene sequence: CDR1 MNHEY, CDR2 SVGAGI. V was trimmed by 6 bases and J by 3 bases, leaving 7 bases between them. CDR3 residues: CASRRGTDTQYF. The CDR3 DNA reads TGTGCCAGCAGGCGAGGGACAGATACGCAGTATTTT.

The rearrangement links TRBV11-2 to TRBJ2-2; D not resolved. The CDR3 spans 15 residues. Germline V gene sequence: CDR1 SGHAT, CDR2 FQNNGV. Trimming took 7 bases from V and 4 from J, leaving 16 bases between them. DNA for the CDR3: TGTGCCAGCAAAGAAGTGGCCCAGTCCACCGGGGAGCTGTTTTTT. This sequence encodes CASKEVAQSTGELFF.

V is TRBV5-1 and J is TRBJ2-1, with a tentative D call TRBD2 (7 bases). In germline, CDR1 is SGHRS, CDR2 YFSETQ. The CDR3 extends over 15 amino acids. With 4 bases removed from V and 7 bases from J, the gap between germline ends came to 18 bases. In DNA, the CDR3 is TGCGCCAGCAGCGTGGGGGGGGCAGGGGAGAATGAGCAGTTCTTC. It yields the protein CASSVGGAGENEQFF.

This clonotype was detected many times. The V call is TRBV7-9, the J call TRBJ2-1; D possibly corresponds to TRBD2 (6 bases). CDR1 and CDR2 (germline): SEHNR, FQNEAQ (reference sequence). V shed 1 base and J shed 0 bases, with 10 bases lying between them. This CDR3 is built from 16 residues. CDR3 sequence reads: CASSLVGTLSYNEQFF. Here the CDR3 DNA reads TGTGCCAGCAGCTTAGTGGGGACTCTCTCCTACAATGAGCAGTTCTTC.

This clonotype was counted a few times. The chain recombines TRBV7-3 with TRBJ2-3; D is uncertain. There are 14 residues in the CDR3. V was shortened by 4 bases and J by 5 bases, with 13 bases between the two germline ends. Looked up from germline, CDR1 is SGHTA and CDR2 is FQGTGA. The CDR3 reads CASSSGQVGDTQYF. As DNA, the CDR3 is TGTGCCAGCAGCTCGGGCCAGGTCGGAGATACGCAGTATTTT.

The gene calls are TRBV29-1 and TRBJ1-3, with D possibly matching TRBD1 (6 bases). The CDR3 runs to 13 residues. The V end was cut by 6 bases, the J end by 2 bases, with 11 bases between. Germline V CDR1 and CDR2: SQVTM, ANQGSEA. The CDR3 region has the DNA TGCAGCGTCGTTACAGGGACTGGAAACACCATATATTTT. As protein: CSVVTGTGNTIYF.

This clonotype was counted only a few times. J is TRBJ1-4 and V is TRBV7-9, with 8 bases identical to TRBD1. CDR1 is SEHNR, CDR2 FQNEAQ, per germline (reference sequence). J gave up 6 bases and V 1 base, and 7 bases lay outside the gene matches. There are 16 residues in the CDR3. The CDR3 DNA follows: TGTGCCAGCAGCTTAGGGGACAGGCAGCTGCATGAAAAACTGTTTTTT. This sequence encodes CASSLGDRQLHEKLFF.

The CDR3 sequence: CASSQPQRALDTQYF. The CDR3 DNA is TGTGCCAGCAGCCAACCTCAGCGGGCCCTAGATACGCAGTATTTT. The rearrangement uses TRBV28 and TRBJ2-3; D is perhaps TRBD2 (6 bases). Germline V gives CDR1 MDHEN, CDR2 SYDVKM. The ends were cut back, 6 bases at V and 5 bases at J, with 18 bases in the middle. The CDR3 runs 15 residues.

The CDR3 nucleotides read TGTGCCAGCTCACCTTCACTAGCCCATAGCTCCTACAATGAGCAGTTCTTC. This codes for CASSPSLAHSSYNEQFF. The rearrangement uses TRBV18 and TRBJ2-1; D is possibly TRBD2 (6 bases). The CDR3 is 17 residues long. The germline CDR1 and CDR2 sequences are KGHSH and LQKENI. V was clipped by 3 bases and J by 0 bases, with 15 bases between them. The complete variable domain, with remaining parts taken from reference TRBV18 and TRBJ2-1, reads NAGVMQNPRHLVRRRGQEARLRCSPMKGHSHVYWYRQLPEEGLKFMVYLQKENIIDESGMPKERFSAEFPKEGPSILRIQQVVRGDSAAYFCASSPSLAHSSYNEQFFGPGTRLTVL.

This rearrangement joins TRBV12-3 or TRBV12-4 to TRBJ2-3; 11 bases fit TRBD2. V was pared by 5 bases and J by 3 bases, with 1 base of the junction left unmatched. The CDR3 covers 14 residues. CDR3 region: CASSRLAGTDTQYF. Here the CDR3 DNA reads TGTGCCAGCAGTCGACTAGCGGGAACAGATACGCAGTATTTT.

This clonotype has just a few counts. This sequence joins TRBV4-2 and TRBJ1-1; D remains ambiguous. Germline V lookup: CDR1 LGHNA, CDR2 YNFKEQ. The CDR3 spans 13 residues. The ends were cut back, 8 bases at V and 3 bases at J, with 13 bases in the middle. CDR3 nucleotides: TGTGCCAGCGCAGCCGGGCGGGACACTGAAGCTTTCTTT. As protein: CASAAGRDTEAFF.

Only a few counts were recorded for this clonotype. This chain uses TRBV11-1 with TRBJ2-1; 7 bases are a match to TRBD2. This CDR3 region has 19 residues. CDR1 and CDR2 from the germline V gene are SGHAT and FQDESV (reference sequence). Trimming took 5 bases from V and 0 from J; bases not matched to a gene: 16. Written as DNA, the CDR3 is TGTGCCAGCAGCCCCACCGGCGGGGGATCCCAGAGCTCCTACAATGAGCAGTTCTTC. Protein sequence: CASSPTGGGSQSSYNEQFF.

This clonotype was seen only a few times. This rearrangement joins TRBV15 to TRBJ1-1; 10 bases agree with TRBD1. The CDR3 loop spans 16 amino acids. V shed 4 bases, J shed 5 bases, and the junction held 10 bases outside the gene matches. Germline values: CDR1 LNHNV, CDR2 YYDKDF (reference sequence). The CDR3 region is CATSTRPGQGKTEAFF. The CDR3 DNA is TGTGCCACCAGCACCCGACCGGGACAGGGGAAAACTGAAGCTTTCTTT.

This clonotype turned up a few times. The rearrangement uses TRBV5-1 and TRBJ2-1; TRBD2 might be the D (5 bases). V lost 0 bases, J lost 6 bases, and 7 bases lay in between. The CDR3 consists of 13 residues. Germline-derived CDR1 and CDR2 are SGHRS and YFSETQ. This CDR3 is CASSLGGVNEQFF. CDR3 in DNA: TGCGCCAGCAGCTTGGGGGGAGTCAATGAGCAGTTCTTC.

This clonotype has ten or more counts. V and J are TRBV5-5 and TRBJ2-1; TRBD2 matches at 10 bases. The ends lost 0 bases at V and 8 bases at J; junction bases unmatched: 14. Germline CDR1 SGHKS, CDR2 YYEKEE (reference sequence). The CDR3 spans 18 residues. The CDR3 DNA reads as TGTGCCAGCAGCTTGGCCGGGAGGTTCCCTAGCGGGAGACATGAGCAGTTCTTC. Encoded protein: CASSLAGRFPSGRHEQFF.

The chain has TRBV27 and TRBJ2-5, with D possibly matching TRBD1 (6 bases). The germline V gene has CDR1 MNHEY and CDR2 SMNVEV (reference sequence). The CDR3 sequence is 15 residues long. Between the trimmed V and J ends, which lost 4 bases and 4 bases, there was a span of 16 bases. CDR3 sequence (DNA): TGTGCCAGCAGTTCACCCCTCAGGGGCGGAGAGACCCAGTACTTC. The encoded protein is CASSSPLRGGETQYF.

This sequence joins TRBV28 and TRBJ2-3; the match to TRBD1 covers 7 bases. J gave up 6 bases and V 5 bases, and 11 bases lay outside the gene matches. This CDR3 is built from 15 residues. Germline values: CDR1 MDHEN, CDR2 SYDVKM. CDR3 in DNA: TGTGCCAGCAGTGTAGAGGGACAGTCTTTGGATACGCAGTATTTT. Translating gives CASSVEGQSLDTQYF.

This clonotype turned up a few times. The chain couples TRBV7-6 to TRBJ2-5; tentatively, D is TRBD2 (5 bases). The germline gives CDR1 SGHVS, CDR2 FNYEAQ. This CDR3 comprises 17 residues. V gave up 3 bases and J gave up 3 bases, with 20 bases separating them. In DNA form, the CDR3 reads TGTGCCAGCAGCTTTCAGCCGCCGGGGTCAAACAAAGAGACCCAGTACTTC. It specifies CASSFQPPGSNKETQYF.

The sample holds a few counts of this clonotype. The J gene is TRBJ2-3, the V gene TRBV10-3; D unresolved. This CDR3 spans 15 amino acids. The germline V and J ends were trimmed by 6 bases and 0 bases, with 13 bases remaining between them. Germline V lookup: CDR1 ENHRY, CDR2 SYGVKD. The CDR3 bases are TGTGCCATCAGGCTTGGCGGAGCTAGCACAGATACGCAGTATTTT. Protein sequence: CAIRLGGASTDTQYF.

There are a few counts of this clonotype. The chain couples TRBV27 to TRBJ1-4; TRBD1 matches 9 bases. V was clipped by 6 bases and J by 0 bases; unmatched bases: 5. The CDR3 has 16 amino acids. Germline values: CDR1 MNHEY, CDR2 SMNVEV (reference sequence). CDR3 amino acids: CASRGTGYATNEKLFF. The CDR3 bases are TGTGCCAGCAGAGGGACAGGGTATGCAACTAATGAAAAACTGTTTTTT.